The TCR beta chain described here comes from a study of metastatic and nonmetastatic thyroid tumors. Study in general: Repertoires of blood and of tissue (tumor or nodule) from malignant and benign thyroid patients were compared. Study-level results: Malignant thyroid tumors reportedly had TCR beta diversity that was significantly higher than in benign nodules, in blood and tumor.

Treatment of any kind had been given to no patient before thyroid surgery. As for this clone: Its antigen is as yet unknown.

Per the original data handling: Clinicopathological groups supplied CDR3 differences that were used to build a distant-metastasis classifier for papillary thyroid cancer. Via MiXCR, TCRdb re-called the PCR reads. None of the V and J calls come from the authors' own analysis; TCRdb made them. The table has approximately 24,000 clones, under 25% seen once. The CDR3 sequence is 15 residues long. V dropped 6 bases and J dropped 5; count of bases not matched to a gene: 6. Material for sequencing was blood. V and J are TRBV12-3 or TRBV12-4 and TRBJ2-1, with TRBD2 matching over 11 bases. This receptor was taken from a male donor with papillary thyroid cancer or a benign thyroid nodule (not recorded which). Some clones in this sample may be carry-over from other donors' samples. The DNA of the CDR3 is TGTGCCAGCAGCACCCTAGCGGGAGGAGACAATGAGCAGTTCTTC. Its protein product is CASSTLAGGDNEQFF.